This is a list of T cell receptor beta chains from one sample in a study of blood T cell repertoires in COVID-19. This table comes from immunoSEQ multiplex PCR, and its TCRdb copy is limited to in-frame clones, with some not included. The sample records 300,000 to 400,000 clones, more than 70% being singletons. The source material was peripheral blood. The receptors stem from a woman between 65 and 79 years old with COVID-19, enrolled during active disease. CDR3s include the opening cysteine and the closing phenylalanine or tryptophan. Each record gives: D gene, CDR3 length, clone size, V gene, J gene, CDR3 protein, CDR3 DNA. A D gene is named only where the DNA matches it firmly. Part of the rows lack a size; the others show once, few, many or a class for expanded clones.

-,14,-,TRBV30,TRBJ1-1,CAWWSGRGSTEAFF,TGTGCCTGGTGGTCGGGAAGAGGGAGCACTGAAGCTTTCTTT
TRBD2,14,-,TRBV6-5,TRBJ2-3,CASRGTSGTDTQYF,TGTGCCAGCAGAGGGACTAGCGGCACAGATACGCAGTATTTT
-,15,-,TRBV2,TRBJ2-3,CASISGTSSTDTQYF,TGTGCCAGCATTTCCGGGACTTCCAGCACAGATACGCAGTATTTT
-,13,-,TRBV7-9,TRBJ2-2,CASSLSSVGELFF,TGTGCCAGCAGCTTAAGTAGTGTCGGGGAGCTGTTTTTT
TRBD1,15,-,TRBV11-2,TRBJ2-3,CASSRQGKGTDTQYF,TGTGCCAGCAGCAGACAGGGGAAGGGGACAGATACGCAGTATTTT
TRBD2,20,few,TRBV5-5,TRBJ2-2,CASSAWGGLADFGSTGELFF,TGTGCCAGCAGCGCATGGGGGGGACTAGCGGATTTTGGGAGCACCGGGGAGCTGTTTTTT
-,14,-,TRBV18,TRBJ1-4,CASSPQPGGEKLFF,TGTGCCAGCTCACCACAACCCGGGGGTGAAAAACTGTTTTTT
-,15,once,TRBV5-1,TRBJ1-2,CASSLAETPFYGYTF,TGCGCCAGCAGCTTGGCCGAGACACCCTTCTATGGCTACACCTTC
TRBD1,17,-,TRBV5-4,TRBJ1-2,CASSFPPGQGDGYGYTF,TGTGCCAGCAGCTTTCCCCCTGGACAGGGGGACGGCTATGGCTACACCTTC
-,15,-,TRBV11-2,TRBJ2-3,CASSLVTGSTDTQYF,TGTGCCAGCAGCTTAGTTACCGGTAGCACAGATACGCAGTATTTT
-,12,-,TRBV28,TRBJ1-4,CASSLTGEKLFF,TGTGCCAGCAGCTTAACAGGGGAAAAACTGTTTTTT
-,13,-,TRBV30,TRBJ1-3,CAWTVYSGNTIYF,TGTGCCTGGACTGTGTACTCTGGAAACACCATATATTTT
-,12,-,TRBV12-3/TRBV12-4,TRBJ1-3,CASSLNRGTIYF,TGTGCCAGCAGTTTAAATAGGGGCACCATATATTTT
TRBD2,15,-,TRBV6-4,TRBJ2-3,CASSRTSGGTDTQYF,TGTGCCAGCAGCAGGACTAGCGGGGGTACAGATACGCAGTATTTT
-,13,-,TRBV30,TRBJ1-4,CAWSAPINEKLFF,TGTGCCTGGAGCGCCCCTATTAATGAAAAACTGTTTTTT
TRBD1,19,-,TRBV18,TRBJ1-2,CASSQLETQGAIINYGYTF,TGTGCCAGCTCACAGTTGGAGACACAGGGGGCTATAATTAACTATGGCTACACCTTC
-,15,-,TRBV19,TRBJ2-7,CASSMLRGNSYEQYF,TGTGCCAGTAGTATGCTTCGGGGGAACTCCTACGAGCAGTACTTC
TRBD1,14,once,TRBV28,TRBJ1-2,CASSIGQGANGYTF,TGTGCCAGCAGCATTGGACAGGGGGCAAATGGCTACACCTTC
TRBD1,15,-,TRBV2,TRBJ2-5,CASRSRDRAGETQYF,TGTGCCAGCAGGAGCCGGGACAGGGCGGGAGAGACCCAGTACTTC
-,15,-,TRBV11-2,TRBJ1-4,CASSLAVATNEKLFF,TGTGCCAGCAGCCTGGCTGTTGCAACTAATGAAAAACTGTTTTTT
-,12,-,TRBV3-1/TRBV3-2,TRBJ1-2,CASSQDMRGYTF,TGTGCCAGCAGCCAAGATATGCGTGGCTACACCTTC
-,13,-,TRBV28,TRBJ1-2,CASSVSSNYGYTF,TGTGCCAGCAGTGTTTCTTCCAACTATGGCTACACCTTC
-,14,once,TRBV21-1,TRBJ1-2,CASSKRGQGRGYTF,TGTGCCAGCAGCAAAAGGGGACAGGGAAGAGGCTACACCTTC
-,15,once,TRBV6-5,TRBJ2-5,CASSYSMGAGETQYF,TGTGCCAGCAGTTACTCGATGGGGGCCGGAGAGACCCAGTACTTC
-,15,-,TRBV19,TRBJ1-2,CASSIDQTKNYGYTF,TGTGCCAGTAGTATAGATCAGACAAAGAACTATGGCTACACCTTC
TRBD2,18,-,TRBV27,TRBJ2-3,CASSSRAPSGGGPDTQYF,TGTGCCAGCAGCTCCCGGGCCCCTAGCGGGGGGGGGCCAGATACGCAGTATTTT
-,15,-,TRBV5-5,TRBJ1-4,CASSPWWGGDEKLFF,TGTGCCAGCAGCCCCTGGTGGGGGGGAGATGAAAAACTGTTTTTT
-,14,once,TRBV5-1,TRBJ1-6,CASSLSGVDSPLHF,TGCGCCAGCAGCTTGTCCGGGGTAGATTCACCCCTCCACTTT
-,15,-,TRBV5-1,TRBJ2-7,CASSLAGEGSYEQYF,TGCGCCAGCAGCTTGGCAGGGGAGGGCTCCTACGAGCAGTACTTC
TRBD1,16,-,TRBV7-2,TRBJ2-1,CASSPLTGGRPLEQFF,TGTGCCAGCAGCCCATTAACAGGGGGTCGACCCCTTGAGCAGTTCTTC
-,14,-,TRBV7-9,TRBJ2-3,CASSQNSVVDTQYF,TGTGCCAGCAGCCAAAATTCGGTGGTAGATACGCAGTATTTT
TRBD2,15,-,TRBV10-3,TRBJ2-3,CATGLAGGSRDTQYF,TGTGCCACCGGACTAGCGGGGGGGTCAAGGGATACGCAGTATTTT
-,13,-,TRBV11-2,TRBJ2-3,CASSLDSLGSMYF,TGTGCCAGCAGCTTGGACAGCCTGGGGTCAATGTATTTT
-,12,-,TRBV12-5,TRBJ1-1,CASGFQGSEAFF,TGTGCTAGTGGATTCCAGGGCTCTGAAGCTTTCTTT
-,12,once,TRBV5-1,TRBJ1-1,CASSPQGSEAFF,TGCGCCAGCAGCCCCCAGGGCTCTGAAGCTTTCTTT
TRBD1,13,-,TRBV6-5,TRBJ1-2,CASSLGTGGGYTF,TGTGCCAGCAGCCTAGGGACAGGGGGCGGCTACACCTTC
TRBD1,16,-,TRBV7-9,TRBJ2-2,CASSSIDRGRAGELFF,TGTGCCAGCAGCTCCATCGACAGGGGGCGAGCCGGGGAGCTGTTTTTT
-,14,-,TRBV10-3,TRBJ1-1,CAISEFAPSTEAFF,TGTGCCATCAGTGAGTTTGCGCCGAGCACTGAAGCTTTCTTT
-,13,-,TRBV27,TRBJ2-1,CASSLAWYNEQFF,TGTGCCAGCAGCCTAGCGTGGTACAATGAGCAGTTCTTC
-,14,-,TRBV5-4,TRBJ1-1,CASSLPLPNTEAFF,TGTGCCAGCAGCTTGCCCCTCCCGAACACTGAAGCTTTCTTT
TRBD1,14,-,TRBV30,TRBJ2-7,CAWSVTTGAYEQYF,TGTGCCTGGAGTGTAACGACAGGGGCATACGAGCAGTACTTC
-,14,-,TRBV6-1,TRBJ1-1,CASSDGGSNTEAFF,TGTGCCAGCAGTGATGGGGGGTCGAACACTGAAGCTTTCTTT
TRBD1,13,-,TRBV27,TRBJ2-7,CASSQQGAGEQYF,TGTGCCAGCAGCCAACAGGGGGCGGGCGAGCAGTACTTC
TRBD1,14,-,TRBV7-2,TRBJ2-5,CASSLAGGGETQYF,TGTGCCAGCAGCTTAGCAGGGGGCGGGGAGACCCAGTACTTC
TRBD1,15,once,TRBV2,TRBJ1-4,CASSETGSFGEKLFF,TGTGCCAGCAGTGAGACAGGGAGTTTTGGTGAAAAACTGTTTTTT
-,14,-,TRBV19,TRBJ1-1,CASSIESQRGEAFF,TGTGCCAGTAGTATAGAATCCCAAAGGGGGGAAGCTTTCTTT
-,13,-,TRBV7-3,TRBJ1-1,CASSFKGDTEAFF,TGTGCCAGCAGCTTTAAAGGGGACACTGAAGCTTTCTTT
-,14,-,TRBV18,TRBJ1-2,CASSPGQSNYGYTF,TGTGCCAGCTCACCAGGCCAGTCTAACTATGGCTACACCTTC
-,18,-,TRBV21-1,TRBJ1-1,CASSKERQGIKVGTEAFF,TGTGCCAGCAGCAAAGAGCGACAGGGAATCAAGGTAGGCACTGAAGCTTTCTTT
-,16,few,TRBV28,TRBJ1-2,CASSRIQMTANYGYTF,TGTGCCAGCAGTAGGATACAGATGACCGCTAACTATGGCTACACCTTC
-,13,-,TRBV12-3/TRBV12-4,TRBJ2-7,CASSPSPPYEQYF,TGTGCCAGCAGTCCTAGCCCCCCCTACGAGCAGTACTTC